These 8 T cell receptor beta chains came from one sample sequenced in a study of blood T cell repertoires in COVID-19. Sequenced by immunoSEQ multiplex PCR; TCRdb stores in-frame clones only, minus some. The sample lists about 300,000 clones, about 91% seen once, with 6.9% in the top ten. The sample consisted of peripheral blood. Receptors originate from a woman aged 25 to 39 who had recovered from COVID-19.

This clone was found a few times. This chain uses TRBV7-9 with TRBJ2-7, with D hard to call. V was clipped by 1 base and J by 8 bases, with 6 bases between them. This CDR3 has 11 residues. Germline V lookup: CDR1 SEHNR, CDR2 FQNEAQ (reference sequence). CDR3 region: CASSLGAQQYF. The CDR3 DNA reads TGTGCCAGCAGCTTAGGGGCTCAGCAGTACTTC. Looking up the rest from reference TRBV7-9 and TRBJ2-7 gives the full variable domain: DTGVSQNPRHKITKRGQNVTFRCDPISEHNRLYWYRQTLGQGPEFLTYFQNEAQLEKSRLLSDRFSAERPKGSFSTLEIQRTEQGDSAMYLCASSLGAQQYFGPGTRLTVT.

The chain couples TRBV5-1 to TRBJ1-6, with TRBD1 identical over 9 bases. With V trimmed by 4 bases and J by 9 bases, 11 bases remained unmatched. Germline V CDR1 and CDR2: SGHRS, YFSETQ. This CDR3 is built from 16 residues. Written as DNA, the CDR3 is TGCGCCAGCAGCCCGGGACAGGGACCGAAGGGTTCACCCCTCCACTTT. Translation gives CASSPGQGPKGSPLHF.

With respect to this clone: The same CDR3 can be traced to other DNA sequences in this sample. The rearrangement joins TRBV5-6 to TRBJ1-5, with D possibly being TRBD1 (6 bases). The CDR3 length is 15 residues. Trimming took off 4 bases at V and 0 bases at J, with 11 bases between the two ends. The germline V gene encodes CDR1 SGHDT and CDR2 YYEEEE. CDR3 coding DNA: TGTGCCAGCAGCCTGGGGGCGAGTAGCAATCAGCCCCAGCATTTT. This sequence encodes CASSLGASSNQPQHF.

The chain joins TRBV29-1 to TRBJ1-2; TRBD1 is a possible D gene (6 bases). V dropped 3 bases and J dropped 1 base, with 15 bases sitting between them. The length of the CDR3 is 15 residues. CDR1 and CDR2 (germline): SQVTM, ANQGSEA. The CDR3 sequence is CSVDLGGAGNYGYTF. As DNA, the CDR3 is TGCAGCGTTGACCTGGGGGGGGCTGGTAACTATGGCTACACCTTC.

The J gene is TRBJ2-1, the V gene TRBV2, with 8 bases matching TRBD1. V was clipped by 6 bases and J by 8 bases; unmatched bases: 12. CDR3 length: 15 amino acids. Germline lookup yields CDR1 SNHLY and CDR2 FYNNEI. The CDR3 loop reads CASSPRQGRNHEQFF. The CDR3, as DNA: TGTGCCAGCAGCCCCCGACAGGGGAGGAATCATGAGCAGTTCTTC.

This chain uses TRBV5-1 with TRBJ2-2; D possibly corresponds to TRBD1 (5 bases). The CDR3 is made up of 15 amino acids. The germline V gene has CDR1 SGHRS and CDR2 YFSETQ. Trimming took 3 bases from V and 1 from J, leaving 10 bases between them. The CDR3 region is CASSYNTGNTGELFF. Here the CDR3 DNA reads TGCGCCAGCAGCTATAATACAGGGAACACCGGGGAGCTGTTTTTT.

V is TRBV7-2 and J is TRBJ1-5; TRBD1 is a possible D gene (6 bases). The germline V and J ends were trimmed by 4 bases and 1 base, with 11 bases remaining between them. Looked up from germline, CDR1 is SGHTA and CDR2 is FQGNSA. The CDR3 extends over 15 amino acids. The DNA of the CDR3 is TGTGCCAGCAGCTCCCAGGGGCTAAGCAATCAGCCCCAGCATTTT. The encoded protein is CASSSQGLSNQPQHF.

CDR3 DNA sequence: TGTGCCAGCCGATCAGGGCAGGCTCAGTTCTTC. Translated, it gives CASRSGQAQFF. The chain is built from TRBV12-3 or TRBV12-4 and TRBJ2-1; possible D gene TRBD1, 5 bases. V was pared by 8 bases and J by 13 bases, with 15 bases between. CDR3 length equals 11 residues.